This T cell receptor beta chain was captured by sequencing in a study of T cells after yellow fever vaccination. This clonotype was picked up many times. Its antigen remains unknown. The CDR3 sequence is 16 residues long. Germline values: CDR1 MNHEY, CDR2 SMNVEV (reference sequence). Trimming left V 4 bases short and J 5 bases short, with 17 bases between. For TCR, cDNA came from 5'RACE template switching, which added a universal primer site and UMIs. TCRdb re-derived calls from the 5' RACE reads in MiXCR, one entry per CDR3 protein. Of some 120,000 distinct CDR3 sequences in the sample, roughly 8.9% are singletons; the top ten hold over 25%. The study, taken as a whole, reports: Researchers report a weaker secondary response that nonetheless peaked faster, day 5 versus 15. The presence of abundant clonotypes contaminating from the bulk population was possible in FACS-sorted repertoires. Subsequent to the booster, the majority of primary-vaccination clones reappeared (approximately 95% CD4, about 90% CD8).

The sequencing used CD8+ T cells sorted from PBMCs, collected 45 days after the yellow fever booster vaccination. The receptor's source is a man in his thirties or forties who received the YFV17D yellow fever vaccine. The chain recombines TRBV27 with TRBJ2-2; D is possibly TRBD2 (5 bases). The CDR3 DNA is TGTGCCAGCAGTTCGGAGGATTATCGGTCGACCGGGGAGCTGTTTTTT. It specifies CASSSEDYRSTGELFF.